The present T cell receptor (beta chain) was sequenced within a study of cytomegalovirus exposure and HLA in healthy donors. 13 Jbeta primers and 60 Vbeta primers were used for the PCR. Clones were sequenced by immunoSEQ multiplex PCR, and TCRdb holds only the in-frame ones, with some missing. The repertoire holds roughly 150,000 clones, with approximately 82% as singletons. Worth noting for this clone: Its antigen is currently unknown.

Germline CDR1 reads MNHEY; CDR2 reads SVGAGI. The length of the CDR3 is 14 residues. V shed 6 bases and J 6 bases; nucleotides not matched to a gene: 2. Study-level results: The study carried out a later analysis of TCR beta sequences. It associated some 17,000 of them with specific HLA alleles at a false discovery rate of 0.05. Testing in vitro showed a few CMV-associated chains specific for CMV antigens. Reports credit the classifier with highly specific, highly sensitive diagnosis of cytomegalovirus status.

This TCR was recovered from a male donor in good health and CMV-seronegative. The sample was PBMCs. The chain uses TRBV6-5 and TRBJ2-3; TRBD2 aligns across 14 bases. The CDR3 DNA reads TGTGCCAGCAGGGGGACTAGCGGGGGTGATACGCAGTATTTT. This encodes CASRGTSGGDTQYF.